The clone carrying this T cell receptor beta chain showed up just a few times. Its specificity is not known. These data belong to a study of blood T cells in healthy people across ages. The CDR3 has 13 amino acids. Germline V CDR1 and CDR2: MDHEN, SYDVKM. The V end was cut by 3 bases, the J end by 3 bases, with 9 bases between. Whole-study results and caveats: In older individuals, TCR beta diversity per million T cells was lower, falling roughly linearly with age.

Every donor gave 9 to 10 milliliters of peripheral blood. Total RNA extracted from each sample amounted to at least 5 micrograms. PCR was performed a second time for 7 to 11 cycles using a sample-barcoded 5' primer and a J-beta primer mix. A tag from a template-switch adaptor with 12 random nucleotides marked each cDNA molecule. MiXCR, run by TCRdb on the 5' RACE reads, gives a single entry per CDR3 protein. The data hold hundreds of thousands of distinct CDR3 sequences, with around 50% observed a single time. The clonotype comes from a woman older than 75 in good health. Input material: blood. The genes are TRBV28 and TRBJ2-7; D ambiguous. The CDR3 DNA follows: TGTGCCAGCAGTTTTGTGGATGGCTACGAGCAGTACTTC. Protein sequence: CASSFVDGYEQYF.